This TCR beta chain was captured in a study of blood T cell repertoires in COVID-19. Study context: The study drew acute and convalescent COVID-19 samples from the United States, Italy and Spain.

This clone has just one count. Per the original data handling: For nucleated cells, counts were estimated from reference gene primer amplification. Using immunoSEQ multiplex PCR, the repertoire was profiled, and TCRdb retains in-frame clones only, with some absent. V, J and clone size reflect that table, while D and trimming were determined from the DNA. There are 400,000 or so clones in the sample; around 90% occur only once, and roughly 2% lies in the top ten. The CDR3 extends over 16 amino acids. The sample was PBMCs or T cells enriched from blood (not recorded which). This TCR came from a woman aged 40 to 55 with acute COVID-19. This chain uses TRBV1 with TRBJ2-1; the table assigns TRBD2, which was not confirmed against the DNA. TRBV1 is a pseudogene. CDR3 amino acids: CTSSQEKWGGAGEQFF. CDR3 nucleotides: TGCACCAGCAGCCAAGAAAAATGGGGGGGGGCTGGTGAGCAGTTCTTC.